The entry that follows covers one TCR beta chain sequence. The antigen remains unidentified. The data originate from a study of CD8 T cells in ankylosing spondylitis. There are 15 residues in the CDR3. Trimming cost V 5 bases and J 2 bases, with 16 bases left between them. Germline CDR1 SGHVS, CDR2 FNYEAQ. From the 5' RACE reads, TCRdb called clonotypes with MiXCR, one entry per CDR3 protein. The sample records some 240,000 distinct CDR3 sequences, 24% being singletons. General observations from the study: According to the report, clones linked to the disease were significantly enriched in matched synovial fluid samples taken from ankylosing spondylitis patients.

This chain uses TRBV7-6 with TRBJ2-7; D gene ambiguous. This sequence originates from a male donor with ankylosing spondylitis or in good health (not recorded which). The sequenced material came from blood, either unsorted or a sorted T cell fraction (not recorded which). The CDR3 nucleotides are TGTGCCAGCAGCCCCGCCGGGTCTCGGGCCTACGAGCAGTACTTC. Protein product: CASSPAGSRAYEQYF.